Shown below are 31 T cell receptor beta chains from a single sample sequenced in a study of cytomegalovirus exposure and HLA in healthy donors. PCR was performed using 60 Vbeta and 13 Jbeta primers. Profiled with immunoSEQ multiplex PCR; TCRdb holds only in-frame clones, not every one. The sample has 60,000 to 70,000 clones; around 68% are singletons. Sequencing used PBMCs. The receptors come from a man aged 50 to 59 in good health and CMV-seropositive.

This CDR3 reads CASSDGWGAEAFF. The DNA for the CDR3 is TGTGCCAGCAGTGACGGTTGGGGGGCTGAAGCTTTCTTT. The V and J genes are TRBV2 and TRBJ1-1; D possibly corresponds to TRBD1 (5 bases). The V gene lost 3 bases and the J gene lost 6 bases, with 11 bases spanning the gap. This CDR3 has 13 residues. The germline V gene has CDR1 SNHLY and CDR2 FYNNEI.

CDR3 sequence (DNA): TGCGCCAGCAGCCCCAGTTCCGGGGAGCTGTTTTTT. Its protein is CASSPSSGELFF. The gene calls are TRBV10-1 and TRBJ2-2; D remains unclear. V was cut by 6 bases and J by 6 bases, with 8 bases left in between. Germline V gives CDR1 WNHNN, CDR2 SYGVQD (reference sequence). This CDR3 contains 12 residues.

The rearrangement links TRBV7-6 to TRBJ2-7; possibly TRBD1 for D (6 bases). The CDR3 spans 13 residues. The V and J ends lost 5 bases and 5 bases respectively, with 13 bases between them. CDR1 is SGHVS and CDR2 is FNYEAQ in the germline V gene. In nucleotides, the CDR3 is TGTGCCAGCAGCCTGGGGGCCGGGGACGAGCAGTACTTC. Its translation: CASSLGAGDEQYF.

This chain's CDR3 is CAWSVELSGNTIYF. CDR3 coding DNA: TGTGCCTGGAGTGTAGAGTTATCTGGAAACACCATATATTTT. The chain uses TRBV30 and TRBJ1-3, with D hard to call. Germline lookup yields CDR1 GTSNPN and CDR2 SVGIG (reference sequence). The V gene lost 0 bases and the J gene lost 1 base, with 7 bases spanning the gap. The CDR3 sequence is 14 residues long.

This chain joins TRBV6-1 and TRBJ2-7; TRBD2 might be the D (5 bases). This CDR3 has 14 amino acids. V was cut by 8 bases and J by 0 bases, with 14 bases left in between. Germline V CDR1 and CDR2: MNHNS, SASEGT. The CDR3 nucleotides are TGTGCCAGCCGCGACTATTTTAGCTCCTACGAGCAGTACTTC. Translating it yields CASRDYFSSYEQYF.

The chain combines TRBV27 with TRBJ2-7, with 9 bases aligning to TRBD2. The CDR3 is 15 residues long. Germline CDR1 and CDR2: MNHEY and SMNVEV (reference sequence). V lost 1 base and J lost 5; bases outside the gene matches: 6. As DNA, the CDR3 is TGTGCCAGCAGTTTATATGCGGGAGGGCCCGACGAGCAGTACTTC. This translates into CASSLYAGGPDEQYF.

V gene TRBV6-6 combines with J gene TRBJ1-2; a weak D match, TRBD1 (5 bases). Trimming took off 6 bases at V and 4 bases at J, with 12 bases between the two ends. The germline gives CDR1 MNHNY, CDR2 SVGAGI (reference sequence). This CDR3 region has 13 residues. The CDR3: CASSRDSRYGYTF. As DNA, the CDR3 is TGTGCCAGCAGCCGCGACAGTCGCTATGGCTACACCTTC.

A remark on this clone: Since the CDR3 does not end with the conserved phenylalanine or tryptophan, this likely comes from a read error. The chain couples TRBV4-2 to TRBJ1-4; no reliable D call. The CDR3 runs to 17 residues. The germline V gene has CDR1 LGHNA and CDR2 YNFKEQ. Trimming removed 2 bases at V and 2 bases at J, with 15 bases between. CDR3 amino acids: CASSQNPARTTNEKLFV. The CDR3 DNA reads TGTGCCAGCAGCCAAAACCCGGCGAGGACGACTAATGAAAAACTGTTTGTT.

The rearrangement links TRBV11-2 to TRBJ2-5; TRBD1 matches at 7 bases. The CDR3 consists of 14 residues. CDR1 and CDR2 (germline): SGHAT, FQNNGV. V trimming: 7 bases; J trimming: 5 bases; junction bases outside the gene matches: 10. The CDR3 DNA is TGTGCCAGCACTCGACAGGGTTTTGGGGAGACCCAGTACTTC. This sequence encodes CASTRQGFGETQYF.

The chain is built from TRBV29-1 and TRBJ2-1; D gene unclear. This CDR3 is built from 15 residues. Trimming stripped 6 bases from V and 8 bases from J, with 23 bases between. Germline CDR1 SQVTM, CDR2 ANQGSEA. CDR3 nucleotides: TGCAGCGTCCGACCACATGGCGGAGAGAGTTATGAGCAGTTCTTC. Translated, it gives CSVRPHGGESYEQFF.

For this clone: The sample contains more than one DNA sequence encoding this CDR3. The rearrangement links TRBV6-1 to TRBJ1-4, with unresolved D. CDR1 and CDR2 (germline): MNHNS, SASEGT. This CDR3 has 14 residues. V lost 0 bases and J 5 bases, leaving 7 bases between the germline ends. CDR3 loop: CASSEAGTNEKLFF. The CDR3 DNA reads TGTGCCAGCAGTGAAGCGGGCACGAATGAAAAACTGTTTTTT.

CDR3 in amino acids: CASSPSLAKNIQYF. The CDR3 DNA sequence: TGTGCCAGCAGCCCCTCACTAGCCAAAAACATTCAGTACTTC. The genes are TRBV4-2 and TRBJ2-4; D is unclear. The V gene's germline CDR1 is LGHNA and CDR2 YNFKEQ. The CDR3 length is 14 residues. The ends were cut back, 4 bases at V and 0 bases at J, with 7 bases in the middle.

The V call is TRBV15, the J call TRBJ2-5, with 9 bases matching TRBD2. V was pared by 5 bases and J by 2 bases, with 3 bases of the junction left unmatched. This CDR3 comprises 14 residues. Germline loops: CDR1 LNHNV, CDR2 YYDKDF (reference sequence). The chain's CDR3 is CATSGGRGQETQYF. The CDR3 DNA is TGTGCCACCAGCGGCGGGAGGGGGCAAGAGACCCAGTACTTC.

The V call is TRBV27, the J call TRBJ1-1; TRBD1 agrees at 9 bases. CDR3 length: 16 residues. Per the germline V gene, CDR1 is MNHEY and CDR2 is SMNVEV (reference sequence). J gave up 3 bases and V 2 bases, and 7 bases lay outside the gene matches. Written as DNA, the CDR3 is TGTGCCAGCAGTTTACTCCCGGGACAGGGCGACACTGAAGCTTTCTTT. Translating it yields CASSLLPGQGDTEAFF.

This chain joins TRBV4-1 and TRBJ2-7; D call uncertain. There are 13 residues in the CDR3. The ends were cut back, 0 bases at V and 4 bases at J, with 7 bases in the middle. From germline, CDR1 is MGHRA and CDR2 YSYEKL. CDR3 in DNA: TGCGCCAGCAGCCAAGACAGCAGGTACGAGCAGTACTTC. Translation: CASSQDSRYEQYF.

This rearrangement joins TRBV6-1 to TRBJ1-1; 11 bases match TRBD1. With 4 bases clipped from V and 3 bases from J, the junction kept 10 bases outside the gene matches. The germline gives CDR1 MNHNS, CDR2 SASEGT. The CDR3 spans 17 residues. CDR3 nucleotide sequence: TGTGCCAGCAGTGCACCCGGACAGGGGGCCTGGGACACTGAAGCTTTCTTT. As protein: CASSAPGQGAWDTEAFF.

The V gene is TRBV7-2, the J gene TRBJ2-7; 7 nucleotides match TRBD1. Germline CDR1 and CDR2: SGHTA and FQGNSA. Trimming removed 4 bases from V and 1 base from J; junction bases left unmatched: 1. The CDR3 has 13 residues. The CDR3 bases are TGTGCCAGCAGCTGGGGACAGTCCTACGAGCAGTACTTC. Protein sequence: CASSWGQSYEQYF.

CDR3 loop: CASSQDQENEQYF. The CDR3 nucleotides read TGCGCCAGCAGCCAAGATCAGGAAAACGAGCAGTACTTC. This chain uses TRBV4-1 with TRBJ2-7, with no clear D. The germline gives CDR1 MGHRA, CDR2 YSYEKL. The CDR3 is made up of 13 amino acids. V lost 0 bases and J lost 5, with 8 bases in between.

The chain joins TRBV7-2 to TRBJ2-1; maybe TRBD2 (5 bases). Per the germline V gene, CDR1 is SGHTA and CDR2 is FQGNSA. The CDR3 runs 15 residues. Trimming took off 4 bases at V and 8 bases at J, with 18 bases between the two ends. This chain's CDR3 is CASSYGRGILDEQFF. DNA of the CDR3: TGTGCCAGCAGCTACGGCCGGGGAATACTGGATGAGCAGTTCTTC.

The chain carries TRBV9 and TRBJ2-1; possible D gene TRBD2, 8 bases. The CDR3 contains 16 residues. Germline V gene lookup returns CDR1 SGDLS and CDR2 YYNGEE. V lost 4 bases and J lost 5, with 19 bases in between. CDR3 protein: CASSPRGDSRHNEQFF. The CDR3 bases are TGTGCCAGCAGCCCGCGGGGGGACAGCCGGCACAATGAGCAGTTCTTC.

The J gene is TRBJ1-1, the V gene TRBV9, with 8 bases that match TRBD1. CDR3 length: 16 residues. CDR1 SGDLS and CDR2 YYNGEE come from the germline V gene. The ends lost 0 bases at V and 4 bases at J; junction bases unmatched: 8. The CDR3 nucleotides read TGTGCCAGCAGCGTAGGTGACAGGGGATCAGGCACTGAAGCTTTCTTT. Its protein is CASSVGDRGSGTEAFF. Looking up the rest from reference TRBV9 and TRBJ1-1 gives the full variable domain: DSGVTQTPKHLITATGQRVTLRCSPRSGDLSVYWYQQSLDQGLQFLIQYYNGEERAKGNILERFSAQQFPDLHSELNLSSLELGDSALYFCASSVGDRGSGTEAFFGQGTRLTVV.

CDR3 region: CASGLDSWLGQDESTNTGELFF. The CDR3 DNA follows: TGTGCTAGTGGTTTGGACTCATGGCTGGGACAGGATGAAAGCACGAACACCGGGGAGCTGTTTTTT. The chain recombines TRBV12-5 with TRBJ2-2; 8 nucleotides match TRBD1. The CDR3 is 22 amino acids. J was trimmed by 0 bases and V by 1 base; bases with no gene match: 19. The germline CDR1 and CDR2 sequences are LGHNT and FRNRAP.

CDR3 residues: CASCVSQDTEAFF. The CDR3, as DNA: TGTGCCAGCTGTGTTTCCCAGGACACTGAAGCTTTCTTT. V is TRBV6-1 and J is TRBJ1-1, with no clear D. V dropped 8 bases and J dropped 3 bases, with 13 bases sitting between them. The CDR3 runs to 13 residues. Germline V gene sequence: CDR1 MNHNS, CDR2 SASEGT.

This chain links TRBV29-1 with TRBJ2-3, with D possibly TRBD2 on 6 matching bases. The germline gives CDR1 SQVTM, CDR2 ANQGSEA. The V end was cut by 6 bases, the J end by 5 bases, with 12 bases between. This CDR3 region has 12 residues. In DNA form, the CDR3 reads TGCAGCGTCGCCCAGGGAGGAGATACGCAGTATTTT. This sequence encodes CSVAQGGDTQYF.

The CDR3 spells CASSLPGQPGYQPQHF. In DNA form, the CDR3 reads TGTGCCAGCAGCTTACCGGGACAGCCAGGGTATCAGCCCCAGCATTTT. V usage is TRBV7-6 and J usage is TRBJ1-5; 7 positions agree with TRBD1. V lost 2 bases and J lost 5; bases outside the gene matches: 9. Germline CDR1 SGHVS, CDR2 FNYEAQ. The CDR3 totals 16 residues.

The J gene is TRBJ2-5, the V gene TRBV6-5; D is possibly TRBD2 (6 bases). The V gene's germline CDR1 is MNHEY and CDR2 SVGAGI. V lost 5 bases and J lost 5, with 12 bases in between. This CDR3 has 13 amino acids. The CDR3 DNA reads TGTGCCAGCAGTACCGGGGCGGGGGAGACCCAGTACTTC. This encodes CASSTGAGETQYF.

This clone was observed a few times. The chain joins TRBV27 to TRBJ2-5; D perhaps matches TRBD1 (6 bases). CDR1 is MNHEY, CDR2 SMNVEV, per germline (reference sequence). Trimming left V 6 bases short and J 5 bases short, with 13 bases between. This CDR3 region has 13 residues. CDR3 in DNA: TGTGCCAGCAGCACCCAGGGGTTGGAGACCCAGTACTTC. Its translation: CASSTQGLETQYF.

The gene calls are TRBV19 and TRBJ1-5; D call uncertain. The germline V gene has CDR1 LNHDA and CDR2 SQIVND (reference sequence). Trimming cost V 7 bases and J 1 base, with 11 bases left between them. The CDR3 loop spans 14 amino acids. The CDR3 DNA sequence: TGTGCCAGTACTACGACAAGAAGCAATCAGCCCCAGCATTTT. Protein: CASTTTRSNQPQHF.

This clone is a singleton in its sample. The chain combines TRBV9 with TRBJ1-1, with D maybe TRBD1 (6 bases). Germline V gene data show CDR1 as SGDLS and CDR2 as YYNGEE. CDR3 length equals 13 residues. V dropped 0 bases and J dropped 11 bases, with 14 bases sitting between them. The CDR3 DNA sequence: TGTGCCAGCAGCGTAGAGGGGGTAGGGTTGGCTTTCTTT. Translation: CASSVEGVGLAFF.

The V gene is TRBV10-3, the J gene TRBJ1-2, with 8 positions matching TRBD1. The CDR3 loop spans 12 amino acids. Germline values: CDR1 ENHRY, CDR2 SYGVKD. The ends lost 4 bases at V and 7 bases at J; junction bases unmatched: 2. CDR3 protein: CAISGQGLGYTF. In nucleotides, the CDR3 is TGTGCCATCAGTGGACAGGGGCTTGGCTACACCTTC.

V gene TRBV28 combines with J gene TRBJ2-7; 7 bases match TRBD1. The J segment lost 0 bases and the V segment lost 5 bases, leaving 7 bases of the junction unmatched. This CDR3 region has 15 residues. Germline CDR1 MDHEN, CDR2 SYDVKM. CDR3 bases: TGTGCCAGCAGTCCTACAGGGGCTATCTCCTACGAGCAGTACTTC. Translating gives CASSPTGAISYEQYF.